Shown below are 32 T cell receptor beta chains from a single sample sequenced in a study of T cell responses to AZD1222 COVID-19 vaccine. TCRdb keeps only in-frame clones here, not all; method: immunoSEQ multiplex PCR. The sample includes 150,000 to 250,000 clones, 90% to 95% of them seen just once. The source material was peripheral blood, sampled 28 days after the second AZD1222 dose. These TCRs come from an adult who received the AZD1222 COVID-19 vaccine.

The rearrangement joins TRBV7-9 to TRBJ1-2; a weak D match, TRBD1 (5 bases). The germline gives CDR1 SEHNR, CDR2 FQNEAQ (reference sequence). CDR3 length equals 14 residues. V was shortened by 5 bases and J by 5 bases, with 15 bases between the two germline ends. In DNA form, the CDR3 reads TGTGCCAGCAGCCATGACAGTCCCTCGTATGGCTACACCTTC. Protein sequence: CASSHDSPSYGYTF.

V is TRBV7-3 and J is TRBJ2-5, with D unresolved. The CDR3 spans 13 residues. The V end lost 4 bases, the J end lost 4 bases, and 10 bases lay between the germline ends. Germline lookup yields CDR1 SGHTA and CDR2 FQGTGA. DNA of the CDR3: TGTGCCAGCAGCTCCGACCTAGGAGAGACCCAGTACTTC. Protein: CASSSDLGETQYF.

This chain links TRBV4-1 with TRBJ1-5; D unclear. Trimming took 4 bases from V and 5 from J, leaving 15 bases between them. The CDR3 length is 15 residues. Looked up from germline, CDR1 is MGHRA and CDR2 is YSYEKL. CDR3 coding DNA: TGCGCCAGCAGCCTTGGAGAAGATCGGGATCAGCCCCAGCATTTT. This encodes CASSLGEDRDQPQHF.

This chain connects TRBV7-6 to TRBJ2-1; D possibly corresponds to TRBD2 (5 bases). Per the germline V gene, CDR1 is SGHVS and CDR2 is FNYEAQ. This CDR3 has 15 residues. V was shortened by 1 base and J by 10 bases, with 17 bases between the two germline ends. CDR3: CASSLVGVRVGEQFF. DNA of the CDR3: TGTGCCAGCAGCTTAGTCGGGGTGAGGGTCGGGGAGCAGTTCTTC.

CDR3 coding DNA: TGTGCCAGTACTCCAATTCAGGGGATAGCTAACTATGGCTACACCTTC. Translation gives CASTPIQGIANYGYTF. This chain uses TRBV19 with TRBJ1-2, with D maybe TRBD1 (6 bases). CDR3 length: 16 residues. The germline CDR1 and CDR2 sequences are LNHDA and SQIVND (reference sequence). V was pared by 7 bases and J by 0 bases, with 18 bases between.

V is TRBV12-5 and J is TRBJ1-5, with TRBD1 matching over 8 bases. Germline V gene sequence: CDR1 LGHNT, CDR2 FRNRAP. The CDR3 is 16 amino acids. Germline trimming cut 6 bases from V and 2 bases from J; bases unmatched to any gene: 9. The CDR3 spells CASGQTPQGGNQPQHF. CDR3 sequence (DNA): TGTGCTAGTGGACAAACCCCACAGGGGGGCAATCAGCCCCAGCATTTT.

The chain recombines TRBV19 with TRBJ2-2, with D possibly TRBD1 on 5 matching bases. Trimming pared 3 bases from V and 3 bases from J, leaving 14 bases between. Per germline, CDR1 LNHDA and CDR2 SQIVND (reference sequence). The CDR3 loop spans 16 amino acids. The chain's CDR3 is CASSIGWAGYTGELFF. CDR3 DNA: TGTGCCAGTAGTATTGGATGGGCAGGGTACACCGGGGAGCTGTTTTTT.

This chain uses TRBV19 with TRBJ1-5, with D possibly being TRBD1 (6 bases). CDR3 length: 14 residues. Trimming left V 5 bases short and J 9 bases short, with 17 bases between. CDR1 is LNHDA and CDR2 is SQIVND in the germline V gene (reference sequence). The CDR3 spells CASSLQGDPGPQHF. CDR3 sequence (DNA): TGTGCCAGTAGTCTACAGGGAGACCCAGGGCCCCAGCATTTT.

The chain couples TRBV3-1 (or the pseudogene TRBV3-2) to TRBJ1-2; no definite D call. The CDR3 runs to 15 residues. The germline V and J ends were trimmed by 4 bases and 2 bases, with 14 bases remaining between them. Germline assignment: CDR1 LGHDT and CDR2 YNNKEL (reference sequence). CDR3 in amino acids: CASSRVTPKNYGYTF. The CDR3 DNA follows: TGTGCCAGCAGCCGAGTCACCCCAAAGAACTATGGCTACACCTTC.

This clone was detected once. This chain joins TRBV4-1 and TRBJ2-2; D is ambiguous. Trimming pared 2 bases from V and 6 bases from J, leaving 10 bases between. Germline CDR1 and CDR2: MGHRA and YSYEKL. The CDR3 contains 14 residues. CDR3 DNA sequence: TGCGCCAGCAGCCAAAACCCGGTGGCCGGGGAGCTGTTTTTT. Translating gives CASSQNPVAGELFF.

The chain uses TRBV5-6 and TRBJ2-2; D ambiguous. Deletions cut 0 bases from V and 6 bases from J, with 3 bases between. The CDR3 extends over 12 amino acids. Per the germline V gene, CDR1 is SGHDT and CDR2 is YYEEEE. The CDR3: CASSLGSGELFF. The CDR3 nucleotides read TGTGCCAGCAGCTTGGGATCCGGGGAGCTGTTTTTT.

CDR3 loop: CASNPGRFSEAFF. The CDR3 nucleotides read TGTGCCAGCAACCCGGGACGGTTTTCCGAAGCTTTCTTT. This chain joins TRBV7-9 and TRBJ1-1; a possible D gene is TRBD1 (5 bases). With 7 bases removed from V and 8 bases from J, the gap between germline ends came to 17 bases. The germline V gene encodes CDR1 SEHNR and CDR2 FQNEAQ (reference sequence). The CDR3 spans 13 residues.

This clone came up once. This chain connects TRBV27 to TRBJ1-2; 7 positions match TRBD1. The CDR3 sequence is 12 residues long. V lost 6 bases, J lost 8 bases, and 6 bases stayed unmatched. Per the germline V gene, CDR1 is MNHEY and CDR2 is SMNVEV (reference sequence). The CDR3 sequence: CASRQGDRGYTF. The CDR3 coding sequence is TGTGCCAGCAGGCAGGGGGATCGGGGCTACACCTTC.

The chain is built from TRBV6-5 and TRBJ2-7; D unclear. The V end was cut by 7 bases, the J end by 3 bases, with 10 bases between. This CDR3 has 12 amino acids. CDR1 and CDR2 from the germline V gene are MNHEY and SVGAGI. CDR3 loop: CASTSTGYEQYF. The CDR3 DNA reads TGTGCCAGCACTTCGACGGGCTACGAGCAGTACTTC.

The chain has TRBV27 and TRBJ1-6; D call uncertain. Germline values: CDR1 MNHEY, CDR2 SMNVEV (reference sequence). This CDR3 spans 15 amino acids. V was clipped by 8 bases and J by 0 bases, with 11 bases between them. The CDR3 nucleotides are TGTGCCAGCCTCCCCCAGAGCTCCTATAATTCACCCCTCCACTTT. It codes for CASLPQSSYNSPLHF.

The chain has TRBV18 and TRBJ1-1; 7 bases are a match to TRBD1. V dropped 3 bases and J dropped 0; count of bases not matched to a gene: 4. The germline V gene encodes CDR1 KGHSH and CDR2 LQKENI. The CDR3 totals 15 residues. The CDR3 bases are TGTGCCAGCTCACCCACGACAGGGATGAACACTGAAGCTTTCTTT. Translating it yields CASSPTTGMNTEAFF.

This clone was seen once. The gene calls are TRBV5-5 and TRBJ2-3; TRBD1 is a possible D gene (6 bases). The V end lost 3 bases, the J end lost 2 bases, and 13 bases lay between the germline ends. Germline V gene sequence: CDR1 SGHKS, CDR2 YYEKEE (reference sequence). The CDR3 is 15 amino acids. The CDR3 DNA follows: TGTGCCAGCAGCTCAGGACAGACGTACACAGATACGCAGTATTTT. It translates to CASSSGQTYTDTQYF.

The chain joins TRBV6-1 to TRBJ2-7, with D possibly called TRBD1 or TRBD2 (5 bases each). The germline V gene encodes CDR1 MNHNS and CDR2 SASEGT. This CDR3 is built from 16 residues. V dropped 3 bases and J dropped 7 bases, with 22 bases sitting between them. The CDR3: CASSDLRGQARREQYF. As DNA, the CDR3 is TGTGCCAGCAGTGACCTAAGGGGCCAGGCACGGAGGGAGCAGTACTTC.

Of note for this clone: At one end the junction does not follow the germline gene, possibly because of a read error. The chain employs TRBV3-1 (or the pseudogene TRBV3-2) and TRBJ1-1, with D tentatively TRBD1 (5 bases). Germline CDR1 LGHDT, CDR2 YNNKEL (reference sequence). The CDR3 extends over 14 amino acids. CDR3 region: CGCSRSLGDTEAFF. Here the CDR3 DNA reads TGCGGCTGCTCCAGGAGCCTAGGGGACACTGAAGCTTTCTTT.

The genes are TRBV14 and TRBJ2-1, with D tentatively TRBD2 (6 bases). Trimming removed 1 base from V and 4 bases from J, with 17 bases in between. CDR1 and CDR2 (germline): SGHDN, FVKESK. The CDR3 runs to 17 residues. The CDR3 region has the DNA TGTGCCAGCAGCCAAGCCCGCGGGGACCCATTTTACAATGAGCAGTTCTTC. Translating it yields CASSQARGDPFYNEQFF.

The rearrangement joins TRBV4-1 to TRBJ2-7, with D perhaps being TRBD1 or TRBD2 (5 bases each). Germline-derived CDR1 and CDR2 are MGHRA and YSYEKL. Trimming shortened V by 4 bases and J by 0 bases, and 13 bases separated the two germline ends. The CDR3 has 15 amino acids. In DNA, the CDR3 is TGCGCCAGCAGCCGTCAACGGGACGGCTCCTACGAGCAGTACTTC. Translation gives CASSRQRDGSYEQYF.

J is TRBJ1-2 and V is TRBV4-1; 7 nucleotides align to TRBD1. CDR1 and CDR2 from the germline V gene are MGHRA and YSYEKL. The CDR3 covers 15 residues. Losses at the gene ends were 3 bases for V and 4 bases for J; bases not matched to a gene: 8. The CDR3 DNA follows: TGCGCCAGCAGCCAGGCTCCCGGGACAGCCTATGGCTACACCTTC. As protein: CASSQAPGTAYGYTF.

This clone has only one observation. The J gene is TRBJ2-1, the V gene TRBV27; 8 positions agree with TRBD2. The CDR3 runs 15 residues. Germline V gene sequence: CDR1 MNHEY, CDR2 SMNVEV (reference sequence). V lost 5 bases and J lost 4; bases outside the gene matches: 7. Here the CDR3 reads CASSLSGGPYNEQFF. The CDR3 region has the DNA TGTGCCAGCAGTCTCTCGGGGGGGCCTTACAATGAGCAGTTCTTC.

The chain joins TRBV6-2 or TRBV6-3 to TRBJ2-2; D is uncertain. Germline V gene data show CDR1 as MNHEY and CDR2 as SVGEGT. Deletions cut 5 bases from V and 6 bases from J, with 7 bases between. This CDR3 spans 12 amino acids. CDR3 in amino acids: CASSLTSGELFF. The CDR3 nucleotides read TGTGCCAGCAGTCTGACATCCGGGGAGCTGTTTTTT.

This rearrangement joins TRBV4-3 to TRBJ2-5, with TRBD2 matching 7 bases. The ends lost 0 bases at V and 5 bases at J; junction bases unmatched: 6. The CDR3 contains 15 residues. Germline V lookup: CDR1 LGHNA, CDR2 YSLEER. The DNA for the CDR3 is TGCGCCAGCAGCCAAGATTCCGGGGGGTCCGAGACCCAGTACTTC. Its protein is CASSQDSGGSETQYF.

The genes are TRBV3-1 (or the pseudogene TRBV3-2) and TRBJ1-2; perhaps TRBD1 as D (5 bases). The V and J ends lost 4 bases and 4 bases respectively, with 16 bases between them. The CDR3 consists of 15 residues. Germline CDR1 reads LGHDT; CDR2 reads YNNKEL (reference sequence). The CDR3 coding sequence is TGTGCCAGCAGCCTCGTGTCGGGACCCAGCTATGGCTACACCTTC. It is translated as CASSLVSGPSYGYTF.

The chain links TRBV2 to TRBJ1-1; D call uncertain. Deletions cut 5 bases from V and 4 bases from J, with 11 bases between. Germline V CDR1 and CDR2: SNHLY, FYNNEI. This CDR3 spans 13 amino acids. The CDR3 DNA is TGTGCCAGCAGTTCCGGGCCGGGCACTGAAGCTTTCTTT. This translates into CASSSGPGTEAFF.

The rearrangement joins TRBV18 to TRBJ1-2; D unresolved. Germline assignment: CDR1 KGHSH and CDR2 LQKENI. The CDR3 sequence is 13 residues long. The V gene lost 0 bases and the J gene lost 6 bases, with 8 bases spanning the gap. The CDR3 DNA reads TGTGCCAGCTCACCACCAACGAGGGATGGCTACACCTTC. Translation: CASSPPTRDGYTF.

This chain uses TRBV5-6 with TRBJ1-5; possible D gene TRBD1, 5 bases. V lost 3 bases and J 3 bases, leaving 10 bases between the germline ends. CDR1 and CDR2 (germline): SGHDT, YYEEEE. CDR3 length: 14 residues. Here the CDR3 reads CASSSGFVNQPQHF. The CDR3 bases are TGTGCCAGCAGCTCAGGGTTCGTCAATCAGCCCCAGCATTTT.

V is TRBV2 and J is TRBJ1-5, with a tentative D call TRBD1 (6 bases). The germline gives CDR1 SNHLY, CDR2 FYNNEI. The CDR3 covers 14 residues. The germline V and J ends were trimmed by 8 bases and 7 bases, with 18 bases remaining between them. The CDR3 sequence is CASLPGTLGQPQHF. CDR3 DNA sequence: TGTGCCAGCCTACCAGGGACACTCGGGCAGCCCCAGCATTTT.

The rearrangement uses TRBV19 and TRBJ1-1; TRBD1 matches 7 bases. CDR1 is LNHDA and CDR2 is SQIVND in the germline V gene (reference sequence). The V segment lost 6 bases and the J segment 11 bases; nucleotides outside the gene matches: 6. The CDR3 runs 11 residues. Here the CDR3 reads CASSATGLAFF. The CDR3 nucleotides are TGTGCCAGTAGCGCGACAGGGTTGGCTTTCTTT.

This chain links TRBV7-2 with TRBJ1-3; D perhaps matches TRBD1 (6 bases). The CDR3 is 15 amino acids. Germline V CDR1 and CDR2: SGHTA, FQGNSA. V was trimmed by 3 bases and J by 0 bases, leaving 9 bases between them. CDR3 sequence reads: CASSLGGHSGNTIYF. CDR3 sequence (DNA): TGTGCCAGCAGCTTGGGGGGCCACTCTGGAAACACCATATATTTT.